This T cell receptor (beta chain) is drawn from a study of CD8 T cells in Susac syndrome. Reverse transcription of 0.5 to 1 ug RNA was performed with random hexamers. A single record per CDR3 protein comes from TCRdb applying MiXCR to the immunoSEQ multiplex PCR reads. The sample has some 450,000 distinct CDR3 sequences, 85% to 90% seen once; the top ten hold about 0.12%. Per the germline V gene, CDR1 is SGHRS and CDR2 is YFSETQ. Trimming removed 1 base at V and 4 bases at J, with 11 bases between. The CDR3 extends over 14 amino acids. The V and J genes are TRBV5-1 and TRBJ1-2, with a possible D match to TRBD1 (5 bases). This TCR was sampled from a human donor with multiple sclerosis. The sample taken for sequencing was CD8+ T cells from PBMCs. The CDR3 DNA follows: TGCGCCAGCAGCTTGATTGGGGGGGTCTATGGCTACACCTTC. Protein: CASSLIGGVYGYTF.